This is a list of T cell receptor beta chains from one sample in a study of OX40 agonist ivuxolimab in advanced cancers. Assay used: immunoSEQ multiplex PCR; TCRdb lists only in-frame clones, some missing. The sample carries about 58,000 clones, about 86% recorded once. Source: CD4+ or CD8+ T cells sorted from blood, taken in a trial of the OX40 agonist ivuxolimab. These receptors were obtained from an adult with an advanced solid tumor such as melanoma, head and neck, liver or kidney cancer. Both conserved end residues are part of each CDR3. Fields, in order: D gene, CDR3 length, clone size, V gene, J gene, CDR3 DNA, CDR3 protein. D genes are given only for firm matches. Not every row has a clone size; where given, it reads once, few, many or a size class.

D: .; length: 14; size: .; V: TRBV6-4; J: TRBJ1-2; DNA: TGTGCCAGCAGTGCCGAGTATGGGGAGTATGGCTACACCTTC; CDR3: CASSAEYGEYGYTF
D: .; length: 14; size: .; V: TRBV7-9; J: TRBJ1-4; DNA: TGTGCCAGCAGCCTCGGGTTAGGCGGGGAAAAACTGTTTTTT; CDR3: CASSLGLGGEKLFF
D: TRBD1; length: 15; size: .; V: TRBV4-2; J: TRBJ1-2; DNA: TGTGCCAGCAGCGCGGGAAAAGACAGGGACTATGGCTACACCTTC; CDR3: CASSAGKDRDYGYTF
D: .; length: 15; size: .; V: TRBV6-5; J: TRBJ1-4; DNA: TGTGCCAGCAGTTACACGGACAGCTACGATGAAAAACTGTTTTTT; CDR3: CASSYTDSYDEKLFF
D: .; length: 13; size: .; V: TRBV7-9; J: TRBJ1-4; DNA: TGTGCCAGCAGCCCTAGGCCGGGCGAAAAACTGTTTTTT; CDR3: CASSPRPGEKLFF
D: .; length: 13; size: .; V: TRBV7-2; J: TRBJ1-1; DNA: TGTGCCAGCAGCCTACAGGCCAACACTGAAGCTTTCTTT; CDR3: CASSLQANTEAFF
D: .; length: 15; size: .; V: TRBV5-4; J: TRBJ2-3; DNA: TGTGCCAGCAGCTTTCGGGGGGCTATCACAGATACGCAGTATTTT; CDR3: CASSFRGAITDTQYF
D: .; length: 15; size: .; V: TRBV6-6; J: TRBJ1-1; DNA: TGTGCCAGCAGTTACTCGAAAAGGGGTGGAACTGAAGCTTTCTTT; CDR3: CASSYSKRGGTEAFF
D: TRBD1; length: 15; size: .; V: TRBV18; J: TRBJ2-3; DNA: TGTGCCAGCTCACCCTATTCCAGGGGGCGGGATACGCAGTATTTT; CDR3: CASSPYSRGRDTQYF
D: TRBD1; length: 13; size: .; V: TRBV6-5; J: TRBJ2-7; DNA: TGTGCCAGCAGAGGACAGGGAAAGTACGAGCAGTACTTC; CDR3: CASRGQGKYEQYF
D: .; length: 14; size: .; V: TRBV14; J: TRBJ1-1; DNA: TGTGCCAGCAGCCAATTAGCAGGGGCCACTGAAGCTTTCTTT; CDR3: CASSQLAGATEAFF
D: TRBD1; length: 12; size: .; V: TRBV5-6; J: TRBJ1-2; DNA: TGTGCCAGCAGCGCATACAGGGGAGGCTACACCTTC; CDR3: CASSAYRGGYTF
D: TRBD1; length: 14; size: once; V: TRBV25-1; J: TRBJ1-4; DNA: TGTGCCAGCCAGGGGGCGATGACCTCTCGAAAACTGTTTTTT; CDR3: CASQGAMTSRKLFF
D: .; length: 16; size: .; V: TRBV18; J: TRBJ1-3; DNA: TGTGCCAGCTCACCACCGTCCATAAGGACTGGAAACACCATATATTTT; CDR3: CASSPPSIRTGNTIYF
D: TRBD1; length: 14; size: .; V: TRBV19; J: TRBJ2-5; DNA: TGTGCCAGTAGTATGGGGGACAGGGGGCTGGCCCAGTACTTC; CDR3: CASSMGDRGLAQYF
D: TRBD1; length: 15; size: .; V: TRBV7-2; J: TRBJ2-7; DNA: TGTGCCAGCAGCTTTGCTGGACAGGGGGCGTACGAGCAGTACTTC; CDR3: CASSFAGQGAYEQYF
D: .; length: 13; size: .; V: TRBV18; J: TRBJ1-1; DNA: TGTGCCAGCTCACCAAGGGACGGCACTGAAGCTTTCTTT; CDR3: CASSPRDGTEAFF
D: TRBD1; length: 16; size: few; V: TRBV27; J: TRBJ2-5; DNA: TGTGCCAGCAGTTTACTCCGGGACAGGGGGCACGGGACCCAGTACTTC; CDR3: CASSLLRDRGHGTQYF
D: .; length: 18; size: once; V: TRBV21-1; J: TRBJ2-7; DNA: TGTGCCAGCAGCAACCCTAAACGAGGAGAACAGGGAAAAGACGAGGCGTACTTC; CDR3: CASSNPKRGEQGKDEAYF
D: TRBD1; length: 20; size: .; V: TRBV14; J: TRBJ1-1; DNA: TGTGCCAGCAGCCTCACCGGGACAGTCGGTCTTTGGGAAGAAAACACTGAAGCTTTCTTT; CDR3: CASSLTGTVGLWEENTEAFF
D: .; length: 13; size: .; V: TRBV5-1; J: TRBJ1-4; DNA: TGCGCCAGCAGACAGGGAACTAATGAAAAACTGTTTTTT; CDR3: CASRQGTNEKLFF
D: .; length: 14; size: .; V: TRBV9; J: TRBJ2-3; DNA: TGTGCCAGCAGCGTAGAGGGGATGGGGGATACGCAGTATTTT; CDR3: CASSVEGMGDTQYF
D: .; length: 16; size: .; V: TRBV18; J: TRBJ1-1; DNA: TGTGCCAGCTCACCACGAACAGGAGACCTGAACACTGAAGCTTTCTTT; CDR3: CASSPRTGDLNTEAFF